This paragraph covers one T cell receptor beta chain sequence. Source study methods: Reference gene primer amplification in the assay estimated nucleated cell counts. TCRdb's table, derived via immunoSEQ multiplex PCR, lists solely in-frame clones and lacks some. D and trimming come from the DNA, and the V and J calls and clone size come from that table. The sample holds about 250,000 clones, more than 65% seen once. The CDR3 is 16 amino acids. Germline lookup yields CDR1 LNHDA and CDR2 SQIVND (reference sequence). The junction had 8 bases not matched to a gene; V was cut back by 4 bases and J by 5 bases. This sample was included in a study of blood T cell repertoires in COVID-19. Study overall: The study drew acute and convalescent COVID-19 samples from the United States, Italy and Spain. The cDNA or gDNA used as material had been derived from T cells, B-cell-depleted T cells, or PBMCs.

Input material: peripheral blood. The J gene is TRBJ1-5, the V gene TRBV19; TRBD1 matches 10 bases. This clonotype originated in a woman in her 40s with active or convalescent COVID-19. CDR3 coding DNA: TGTGCCAGTAGTACCTTTAGGGACAGGGGAGATCAGCCCCAGCATTTT. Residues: CASSTFRDRGDQPQHF.